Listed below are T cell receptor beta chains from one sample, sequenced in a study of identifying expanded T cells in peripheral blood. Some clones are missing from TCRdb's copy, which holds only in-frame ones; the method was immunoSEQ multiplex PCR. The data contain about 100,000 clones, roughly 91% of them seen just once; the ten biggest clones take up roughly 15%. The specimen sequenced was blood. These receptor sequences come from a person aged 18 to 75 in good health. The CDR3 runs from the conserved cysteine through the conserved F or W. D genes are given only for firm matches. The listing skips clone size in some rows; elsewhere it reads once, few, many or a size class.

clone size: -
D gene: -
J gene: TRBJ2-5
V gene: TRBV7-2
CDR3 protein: CASSLQETQYF
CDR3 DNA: TGTGCCAGCAGCTTACAAGAGACCCAGTACTTC

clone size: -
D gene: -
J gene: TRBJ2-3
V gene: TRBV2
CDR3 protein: CASSQDVPDTQYF
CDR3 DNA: TGTGCCAGCAGCCAGGACGTGCCAGATACGCAGTATTTT

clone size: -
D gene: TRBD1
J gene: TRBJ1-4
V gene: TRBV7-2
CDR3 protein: CASSLGDRGREKLFF
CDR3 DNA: TGTGCCAGCAGCTTAGGGGACAGGGGTCGGGAAAAACTGTTTTTT

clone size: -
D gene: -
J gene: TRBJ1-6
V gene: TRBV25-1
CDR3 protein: CASSELGRGNSPLHF
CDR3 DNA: TGTGCCAGCAGTGAATTAGGCAGAGGGAATTCACCCCTCCACTTT

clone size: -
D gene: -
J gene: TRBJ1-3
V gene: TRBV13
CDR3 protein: CASSSRTGLGGNTIYF
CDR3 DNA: TGTGCCAGCAGCTCACGCACGGGACTCGGAGGAAACACCATATATTTT

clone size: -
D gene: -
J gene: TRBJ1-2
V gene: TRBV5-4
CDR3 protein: CASSLEGEERRYTF
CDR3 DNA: TGTGCCAGCAGCTTGGAAGGAGAGGAGCGACGCTACACCTTC

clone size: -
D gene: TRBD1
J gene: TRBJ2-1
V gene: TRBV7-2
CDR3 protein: CASSPGTDYNEQFF
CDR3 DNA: TGTGCCAGCAGCCCGGGGACAGATTACAATGAGCAGTTCTTC

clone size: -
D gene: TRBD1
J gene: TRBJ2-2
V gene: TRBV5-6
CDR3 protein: CASSSGTGSTGELFF
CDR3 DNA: TGTGCCAGCAGCTCCGGGACAGGGTCCACCGGGGAGCTGTTTTTT

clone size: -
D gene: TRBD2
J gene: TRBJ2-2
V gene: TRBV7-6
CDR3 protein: CASSLTKRGGDTGELFF
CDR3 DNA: TGTGCCAGCAGCTTAACAAAGCGGGGGGGCGACACCGGGGAGCTGTTTTTT

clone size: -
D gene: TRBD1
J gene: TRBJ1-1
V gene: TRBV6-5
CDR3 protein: CASSYSTGFGEAFF
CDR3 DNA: TGTGCCAGCAGTTACTCGACAGGGTTCGGGGAAGCTTTCTTT

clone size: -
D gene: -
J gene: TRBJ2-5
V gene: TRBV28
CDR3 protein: CASSSYPYRAQETQYF
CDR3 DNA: TGTGCCAGCAGTTCCTACCCATACAGAGCCCAAGAGACCCAGTACTTC

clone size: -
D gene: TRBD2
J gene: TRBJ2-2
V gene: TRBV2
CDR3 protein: CASSEARLAGDTGELFF
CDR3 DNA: TGTGCCAGCAGTGAAGCTCGACTAGCGGGGGACACCGGGGAGCTGTTTTTT

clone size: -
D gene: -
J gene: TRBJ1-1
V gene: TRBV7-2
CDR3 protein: CASSLKRADTEAFF
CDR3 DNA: TGTGCCAGCAGCTTAAAACGGGCGGACACTGAAGCTTTCTTT

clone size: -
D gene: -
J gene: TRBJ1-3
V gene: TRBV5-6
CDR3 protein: CASSLAGAASGDTIYF
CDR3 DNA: TGTGCCAGCAGCTTGGCCGGGGCAGCCTCCGGGGACACCATATATTTT

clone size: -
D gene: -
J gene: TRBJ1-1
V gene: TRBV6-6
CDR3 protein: CASTPRGIGNTEAFF
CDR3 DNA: TGTGCCAGCACCCCCCGGGGGATCGGGAACACTGAAGCTTTCTTT

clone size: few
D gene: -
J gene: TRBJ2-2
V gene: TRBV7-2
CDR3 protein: CASSRKIGELFF
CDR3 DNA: TGTGCCAGCAGCCGAAAAATCGGGGAGCTGTTTTTT

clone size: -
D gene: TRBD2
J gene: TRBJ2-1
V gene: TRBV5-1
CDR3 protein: CASSLAGTTLDEQFF
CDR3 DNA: TGCGCCAGCAGCTTGGCCGGGACTACCTTGGATGAGCAGTTCTTC

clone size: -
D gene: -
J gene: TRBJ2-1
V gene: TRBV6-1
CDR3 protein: CASSNSPTYNEQFF
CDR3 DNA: TGTGCCAGCAGTAACAGCCCGACATACAATGAACAGTTCTTC

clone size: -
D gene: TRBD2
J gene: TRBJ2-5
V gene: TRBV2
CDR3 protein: CASSEASGGAWETQYF
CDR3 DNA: TGTGCCAGCAGTGAAGCTTCCGGGGGGGCCTGGGAGACCCAGTACTTC

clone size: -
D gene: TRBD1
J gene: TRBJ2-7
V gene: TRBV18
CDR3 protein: CASSRRDRGPYEQYF
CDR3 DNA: TGTGCCAGCTCACGAAGGGACAGGGGGCCCTACGAGCAGTACTTC

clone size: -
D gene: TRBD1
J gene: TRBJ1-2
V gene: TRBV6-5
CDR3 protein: CASSLRDSGWGYTF
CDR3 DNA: TGTGCCAGCAGTCTAAGGGACAGTGGTTGGGGCTACACCTTC

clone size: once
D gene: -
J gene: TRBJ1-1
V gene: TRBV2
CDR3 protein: CASSEGLTVAIGTREAFF
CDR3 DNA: TGTGCCAGCAGTGAAGGGTTGACAGTCGCAATAGGGACGAGAGAAGCTTTCTTT

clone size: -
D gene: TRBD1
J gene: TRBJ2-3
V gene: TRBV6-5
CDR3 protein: CASSYRGGAGTDTQYF
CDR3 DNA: TGTGCCAGCAGTTACAGAGGGGGCGCCGGGACAGATACGCAGTATTTT

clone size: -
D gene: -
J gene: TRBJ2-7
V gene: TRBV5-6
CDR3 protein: CASSYLGDRGTYEQYF
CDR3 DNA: TGTGCCAGCAGCTACTTGGGGGATCGAGGAACCTACGAGCAGTACTTC

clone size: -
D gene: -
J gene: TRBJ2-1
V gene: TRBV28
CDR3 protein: CASSADGIYNEQFF
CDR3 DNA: TGTGCCAGCAGTGCGGACGGTATCTACAATGAGCAGTTCTTC

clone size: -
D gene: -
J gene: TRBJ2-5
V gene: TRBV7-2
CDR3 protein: CASSLGPQGGGQETQYF
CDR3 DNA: TGTGCCAGCAGCTTAGGCCCTCAGGGAGGAGGCCAAGAGACCCAGTACTTC

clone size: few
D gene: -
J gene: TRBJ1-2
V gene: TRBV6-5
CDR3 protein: CASSYEGGYGYTF
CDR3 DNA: TGTGCCAGCAGTTACGAGGGCGGCTATGGCTACACCTTC

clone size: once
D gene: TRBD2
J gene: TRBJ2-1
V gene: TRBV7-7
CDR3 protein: CASSLEGVRGERGAYNEQFF
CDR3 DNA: TGTGCCAGCAGCTTAGAAGGAGTTCGGGGGGAGCGGGGCGCCTACAATGAGCAGTTCTTC

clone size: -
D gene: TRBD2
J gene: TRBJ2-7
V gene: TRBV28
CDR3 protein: CASNGGGGNDGEQYF
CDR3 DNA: TGTGCCAGCAATGGGGGGGGAGGGAACGATGGCGAGCAGTACTTC

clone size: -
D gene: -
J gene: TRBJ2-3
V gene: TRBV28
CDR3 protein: CASSSLSPANTQYF
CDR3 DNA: TGTGCCAGCAGTTCCTTATCCCCGGCAAATACGCAGTATTTT

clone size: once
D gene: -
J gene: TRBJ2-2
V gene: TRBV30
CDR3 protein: CAWSRGATGELFF
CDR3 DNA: TGTGCCTGGAGCAGAGGAGCTACCGGGGAGCTGTTTTTT

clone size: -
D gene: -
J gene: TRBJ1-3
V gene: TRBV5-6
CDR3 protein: CASSLGSGPYSGNTIYF
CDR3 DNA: TGTGCCAGCAGCTTGGGGAGTGGTCCTTACTCTGGAAACACCATATATTTT

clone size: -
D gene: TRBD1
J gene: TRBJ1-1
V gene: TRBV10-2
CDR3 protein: CASSETYRTGHTEAFF
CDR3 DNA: TGCGCCAGCAGTGAAACCTACCGGACAGGGCACACTGAAGCTTTCTTT

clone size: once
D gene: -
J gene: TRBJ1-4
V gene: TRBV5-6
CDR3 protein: CASSRRSTNEKLFF
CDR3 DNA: TGTGCCAGCAGCCGGCGGTCAACTAATGAAAAACTGTTTTTT

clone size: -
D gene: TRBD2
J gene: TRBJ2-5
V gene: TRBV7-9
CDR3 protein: CASSLRLAGMETQYF
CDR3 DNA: TGTGCCAGCAGCTTACGACTAGCGGGGATGGAGACCCAGTACTTC

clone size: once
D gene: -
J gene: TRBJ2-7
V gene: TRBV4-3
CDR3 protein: CASSHPGLTSYEQYF
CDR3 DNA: TGCGCCAGCAGCCACCCGGGACTGACCTCCTACGAGCAGTACTTC

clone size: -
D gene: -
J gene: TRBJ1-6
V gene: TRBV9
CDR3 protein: CASSGSNSHNSPLHF
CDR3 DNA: TGTGCCAGCAGTGGATCTAACAGCCATAATTCACCCCTCCACTTT

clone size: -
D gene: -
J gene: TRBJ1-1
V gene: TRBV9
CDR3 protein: CASSRRALDTEAFF
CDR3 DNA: TGTGCCAGCAGCAGGAGGGCCCTGGACACTGAAGCTTTCTTT

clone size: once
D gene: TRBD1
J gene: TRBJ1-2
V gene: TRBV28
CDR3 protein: CASSFNPLKTQGEDDGYTF
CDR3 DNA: TGTGCCAGCAGTTTCAATCCCCTTAAGACACAGGGGGAAGACGACGGCTACACCTTC

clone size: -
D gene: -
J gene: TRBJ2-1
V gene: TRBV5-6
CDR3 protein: CASSSHRAHYNEQFF
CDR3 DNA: TGTGCCAGCAGCTCACACAGGGCCCACTACAATGAGCAGTTCTTC

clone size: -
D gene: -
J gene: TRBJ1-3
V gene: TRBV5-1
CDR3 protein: CASSLEGPSSGNTIYF
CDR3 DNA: TGCGCCAGCAGCTTGGAGGGCCCGAGCTCTGGAAACACCATATATTTT

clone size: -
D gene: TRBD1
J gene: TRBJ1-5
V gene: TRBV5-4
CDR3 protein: CASSLWGTGGNQPQHF
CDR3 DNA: TGTGCCAGCAGCCTGTGGGGGACAGGGGGCAATCAGCCCCAGCATTTT

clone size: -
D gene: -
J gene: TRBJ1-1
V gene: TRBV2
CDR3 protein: CASRFGRNTEAFF
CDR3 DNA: TGTGCCAGCAGGTTTGGACGGAACACTGAAGCTTTCTTT

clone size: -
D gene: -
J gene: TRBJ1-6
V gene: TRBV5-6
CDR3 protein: CASSNRQATPKPLHF
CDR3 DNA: TGTGCCAGCAGCAATCGACAGGCAACCCCAAAACCCCTCCACTTT

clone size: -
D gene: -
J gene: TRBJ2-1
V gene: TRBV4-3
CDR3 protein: CASSQDVFSNEQFF
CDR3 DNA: TGCGCCAGCAGCCAAGATGTTTTCAGCAATGAGCAGTTCTTC

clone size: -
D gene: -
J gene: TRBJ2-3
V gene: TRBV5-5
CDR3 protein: CASSLGQDSTDTQYF
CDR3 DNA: TGTGCCAGCAGCTTGGGCCAGGATAGCACAGATACGCAGTATTTT

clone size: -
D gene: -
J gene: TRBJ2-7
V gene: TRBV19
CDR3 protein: CASSIKLDSSYEQYF
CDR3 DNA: TGTGCCAGTAGTATTAAGCTGGATAGCTCCTACGAGCAGTACTTC

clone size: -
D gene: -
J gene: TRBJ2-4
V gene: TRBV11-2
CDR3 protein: CASSRGQSRSIQYF
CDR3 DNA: TGTGCCAGCAGCAGAGGACAGTCGCGAAGCATTCAGTACTTC

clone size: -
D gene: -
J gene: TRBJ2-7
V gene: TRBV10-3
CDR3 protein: CAIRGTQVVGEQYF
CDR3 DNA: TGTGCCATCAGGGGGACCCAGGTAGTGGGAGAGCAGTACTTC

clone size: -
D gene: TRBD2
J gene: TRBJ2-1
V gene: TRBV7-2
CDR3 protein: CASTAGGTYNEQFF
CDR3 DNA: TGTGCCAGCACAGCGGGGGGTACTTACAATGAGCAGTTCTTC

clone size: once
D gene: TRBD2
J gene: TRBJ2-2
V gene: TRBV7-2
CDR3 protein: CASSLDGGSGGLGELFF
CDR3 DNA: TGTGCCAGCAGCTTAGACGGTGGTAGCGGGGGACTCGGGGAGCTGTTTTTT

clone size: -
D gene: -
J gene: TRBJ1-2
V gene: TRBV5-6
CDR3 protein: CASSLFGPDYTF
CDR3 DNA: TGTGCCAGCAGCTTATTCGGCCCGGACTACACCTTC

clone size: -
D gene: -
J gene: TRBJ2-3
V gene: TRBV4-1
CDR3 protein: CASSLGQSTDTQYF
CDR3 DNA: TGCGCCAGCAGTCTCGGACAGTCCACAGATACGCAGTATTTT

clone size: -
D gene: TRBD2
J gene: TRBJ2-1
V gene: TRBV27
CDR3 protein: CASSLLLAGPEHNEQFF
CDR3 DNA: TGTGCCAGCAGTTTATTGCTAGCGGGGCCAGAACACAATGAGCAGTTCTTC